Listed here is a single TCR beta chain. Its antigen is still unknown. This record comes from a study of T cell responses to AZD1222 COVID-19 vaccine. Notes on the study in general: Donors were mostly white British, more females; clonal diversity possibly underestimated.

Assay: immunoSEQ multiplex PCR; the TCRdb copy retains only in-frame clones and omits some. The sample holds 65,000 to 80,000 clones, approximately 83% seen once. Trimming at V came to 4 bases and at J to 3 bases, leaving 4 bases not matched to a gene. CDR3 length: 14 residues. Germline CDR1 reads SGHRS; CDR2 reads YFSETQ. The study pooled second doses at about 4 or about 12 weeks. This chain joins TRBV5-1 and TRBJ1-1, with TRBD1 matching 9 bases. Sample: peripheral blood, taken 28 days after the second AZD1222 dose. This TCR came from an adult who received the AZD1222 COVID-19 vaccine. The CDR3 DNA follows: TGCGCCAGCAGCGTGGGACAGGGTGACACTGAAGCTTTCTTT. Its translation is CASSVGQGDTEAFF. Drawing the rest from reference TRBV5-1 and TRBJ1-1, the complete variable domain is KAGVTQTPRYLIKTRGQQVTLSCSPISGHRSVSWYQQTPGQGLQFLFEYFSETQRNKGNFPGRFSGRQFSNSRSEMNVSTLELGDSALYLCASSVGQGDTEAFFGQGTRLTVV.